The rows below give T cell receptor beta chains drawn from one sample of a study of a mutant IDH1 vaccine in newly diagnosed glioma. Here immunoSEQ multiplex PCR was the method, and the copy in TCRdb shows in-frame clones only, minus some. The sample has 30,000 to 45,000 clones, about 80% seen once. No cognate antigen is known for these TCRs. The specimen comprised peripheral blood mononuclear cells (PBMCs), sampled from a glioma patient whose treatment included an IDH1 peptide vaccine. The receptors were gathered from a woman aged 25 to 39 with glioma. Some clones in this sample may be carry-over from other donors' samples. The CDR3 runs from the conserved cysteine through the conserved F or W. The order of the fields is J gene, V gene, D gene, clone size, CDR3 DNA, CDR3 protein. A D gene is named only where the DNA matches it firmly. Clone size is shown for a subset of rows, as once, few, many or a class of expanded clone.

>TRBJ2-1|TRBV6-1|.|few
TGTGCCAGCCACTACTCCACAGAGGGGCAGTTCTTC
CASHYSTEGQFF
>TRBJ2-1|TRBV30|TRBD2|.
TGTGCCTGGGGCACTAGCGGGCGCCAATTCTTC
CAWGTSGRQFF
>TRBJ2-3|TRBV7-9|TRBD1|.
TGTGCCAGCAGCTTACAGGGGGCTTCCACAGATACGCAGTATTTT
CASSLQGASTDTQYF
>TRBJ2-1|TRBV19|.|.
TGTGCCAGTAGTGGAGGGGCCCCGTACAATGAGCAGTTCTTC
CASSGGAPYNEQFF
>TRBJ2-7|TRBV2|.|few
TGTGCCAGCAGTGATACCCCGCGGGAGCAGTACTTC
CASSDTPREQYF
>TRBJ1-1|TRBV10-3|.|.
TGTGCCATCAGTGATTCTGGGGGCCTGGACACTGAAGCTTTCTTT
CAISDSGGLDTEAFF
>TRBJ1-1|TRBV25-1|.|once
TGTGCCAGCAGTGCAGATGGGGGATTCAACACTGAAGCTTTCTTT
CASSADGGFNTEAFF
>TRBJ2-1|TRBV19|TRBD2|.
TGTGCCAGTAGTTATGGACTAGCGGTAAACAATGAGCAGTTCTTC
CASSYGLAVNNEQFF
>TRBJ2-5|TRBV6-6|TRBD2|.
TGTGCCAGCAGCTACCGACTAGCGGGGCAAGAGACCCAGTACTTC
CASSYRLAGQETQYF
>TRBJ2-6|TRBV9|.|.
TGTGCCAGCAGCGCCCCCGGGGGTACCGGGGCCAACGTCCTGACTTTC
CASSAPGGTGANVLTF
>TRBJ2-3|TRBV5-5|.|.
TGTGCCAGCAGCTTGGCCGTAACCCCAGATACGCAGTATTTT
CASSLAVTPDTQYF